The 23 T cell receptor beta chains reported below all come from one sample, sequenced in a study of T cell repertoires in cytomegalovirus infection. TCRdb analysed the reads with MiXCR anew, one entry per CDR3 protein. The sample holds some 240,000 distinct CDR3 sequences; approximately 15% are singletons and the top ten take over 40%. The sample comprised CD8+ T cells from PBMCs. Receptors originate from a human donor in good health (CMV status not recorded). Some clones in this sample may be carry-over from other donors' samples.

CDR3 DNA sequence: TGTGCCAGCACCGTATATATGATGGGAACTGAAGCTTTCTTT. Translating it yields CASTVYMMGTEAFF. V usage is TRBV28 and J usage is TRBJ1-1; D gene unclear. Per germline, CDR1 MDHEN and CDR2 SYDVKM. V dropped 7 bases and J dropped 5 bases, with 17 bases sitting between them. There are 14 residues in the CDR3.

This clonotype has a count of ten or more. The chain carries TRBV5-4 and TRBJ2-1; D remains ambiguous. Trimming shortened V by 4 bases and J by 8 bases, and 10 bases separated the two germline ends. This CDR3 has 12 amino acids. Germline CDR1 SGHNT, CDR2 YYREEE (reference sequence). CDR3 DNA sequence: TGTGCCAGCAGCCCGGAAACCGATGAGCAGTTCTTC. Amino acid sequence: CASSPETDEQFF.

This clonotype appeared many times. The chain employs TRBV7-6 and TRBJ2-7; 10 nucleotides agree with TRBD2. Germline CDR1 reads SGHVS; CDR2 reads FNYEAQ. Germline trimming cut 6 bases from V and 2 bases from J; bases unmatched to any gene: 10. This CDR3 comprises 16 residues. CDR3: CASSSHLAGGTYEQYF. Here the CDR3 DNA reads TGTGCCAGCAGTTCTCATTTAGCGGGGGGAACCTACGAGCAGTACTTC.

Concerning this clonotype: A read error may explain this, as a much larger clone is one base away. This chain joins TRBV28 and TRBJ2-3, with TRBD1 as a possible D gene (6 bases). Germline values: CDR1 MDHEN, CDR2 SYDVKM. V lost 8 bases and J 8 bases, leaving 23 bases between the germline ends. CDR3 length: 15 amino acids. CDR3 amino acids: CASCSIETGDRTQYF. In nucleotides, the CDR3 is TGTGCCAGCTGTTCCATAGAGACAGGAGACCGTACGCAGTATTTT.

This chain connects TRBV9 to TRBJ2-7, with unresolved D. CDR3 length equals 16 residues. The V end lost 0 bases, the J end lost 2 bases, and 15 bases lay between the germline ends. Germline V gives CDR1 SGDLS, CDR2 YYNGEE. The chain's CDR3 is CASSVAPRTFPYEQYF. The CDR3 coding sequence is TGTGCCAGCAGCGTAGCTCCCCGTACTTTCCCCTACGAGCAGTACTTC.

This rearrangement joins TRBV7-6 to TRBJ2-3, with TRBD2 matching over 11 bases. The CDR3 sequence is 16 residues long. Germline values: CDR1 SGHVS, CDR2 FNYEAQ. The junction had 9 bases not matched to a gene; V was cut back by 4 bases and J by 6 bases. The chain's CDR3 is CASSSSDLAGGDTQYF. The CDR3 DNA reads as TGTGCCAGCAGCTCGTCGGACCTAGCGGGGGGCGATACGCAGTATTTT. The full variable domain, its missing parts supplied by reference TRBV7-6 and TRBJ2-3, is GAGVSQSPRYKVTKRGQDVALRCDPISGHVSLYWYRQALGQGPEFLTYFNYEAQQDKSGLPNDRFSAERPEGSISTLTIQRTEQRDSAMYRCASSSSDLAGGDTQYFGPGTRLTVL.

The gene calls are TRBV7-9 and TRBJ2-7; the D call may be TRBD1 or TRBD2 (5 bases each). Germline values: CDR1 SEHNR, CDR2 FQNEAQ (reference sequence). V lost 1 base to trimming and J lost 5 bases, with 15 bases between them. The CDR3 sequence is 15 residues long. DNA for the CDR3: TGTGCCAGCAGCTTAGGTCATGGGGGTATCAACGAGCAGTACTTC. This encodes CASSLGHGGINEQYF.

A few counts support this clonotype. The rearrangement links TRBV7-6 to TRBJ2-5; 8 positions match TRBD1. CDR3 size: 15 residues. Trimming cost V 3 bases and J 2 bases; bases outside gene matches: 5. CDR1 is SGHVS and CDR2 is FNYEAQ in the germline V gene. The CDR3 bases are TGTGCCAGCAGCTTTCGAAGACAGGGGCAAGAGACCCAGTACTTC. Translated: CASSFRRQGQETQYF. The whole variable domain, filled in from reference TRBV7-6 and TRBJ2-5, reads GAGVSQSPRYKVTKRGQDVALRCDPISGHVSLYWYRQALGQGPEFLTYFNYEAQQDKSGLPNDRFSAERPEGSISTLTIQRTEQRDSAMYRCASSFRRQGQETQYFGPGTRLLVL.

This clonotype was seen ten or more times. The V and J genes are TRBV27 and TRBJ2-7; D gene ambiguous. Deletions cut 8 bases from V and 3 bases from J, with 5 bases between. From germline, CDR1 is MNHEY and CDR2 SMNVEV (reference sequence). The length of the CDR3 is 10 residues. DNA for the CDR3: TGTGCCAGCGGCTACTACGAGCAGTACTTC. Protein product: CASGYYEQYF.

This clonotype has ten or more counts. This rearrangement joins TRBV7-2 to TRBJ2-3, with 9 positions matching TRBD2. The CDR3 runs 15 residues. Trimming cost V 5 bases and J 0 bases; bases outside gene matches: 3. CDR1 and CDR2 (germline): SGHTA, FQGNSA. The CDR3 nucleotides are TGTGCCAGCAGCCCAAGCGGGGGGAGCACAGATACGCAGTATTTT. Amino acids: CASSPSGGSTDTQYF.

This clonotype has a count of ten or more. The gene calls are TRBV7-2 and TRBJ2-7, with D possibly matching TRBD1 (6 bases). CDR3 size: 15 residues. CDR1 and CDR2 from the germline V gene are SGHTA and FQGNSA. The V and J ends lost 5 bases and 6 bases respectively, with 20 bases between them. The CDR3, as DNA: TGTGCCAGCAGCGCGGGCCAAGATCCAGGGGTCGAGCAGTACTTC. Translated, it gives CASSAGQDPGVEQYF. The entire variable domain, with the rest obtained from reference TRBV7-2 and TRBJ2-7, is as follows: GAGVSQSPSNKVTEKGKDVELRCDPISGHTALYWYRQSLGQGLEFLIYFQGNSAPDKSGLPSDRFSAERTGGSVSTLTIQRTQQEDSAVYLCASSAGQDPGVEQYFGPGTRLTVT.

This chain uses TRBV10-3 with TRBJ2-3, with unresolved D. V was cut by 3 bases and J by 0 bases, with 4 bases left in between. The length of the CDR3 is 13 residues. In germline, CDR1 is ENHRY, CDR2 SYGVKD. The CDR3 DNA reads TGTGCCATCAGTGAATTCAGCACAGATACGCAGTATTTT. It yields the protein CAISEFSTDTQYF.

This rearrangement joins TRBV12-5 to TRBJ1-1, with D unclear. CDR3 length: 12 residues. V lost 3 bases and J lost 5, with 7 bases in between. The germline V gene encodes CDR1 LGHNT and CDR2 FRNRAP. CDR3 sequence: CASGFQETEAFF. The CDR3 bases are TGTGCTAGTGGTTTCCAGGAAACTGAAGCTTTCTTT.

In this sample, this clonotype turned up a few times. The genes are TRBV7-9 and TRBJ2-4; 7 bases agree with TRBD2. The V and J ends lost 2 bases and 4 bases, in that order; junction bases with no gene match: 2. CDR1 is SEHNR, CDR2 FQNEAQ, per germline (reference sequence). The CDR3 runs to 14 residues. CDR3 nucleotides: TGTGCCAGCAGCTTACCGGGGGGAAAAAACATTCAGTACTTC. Translated, it gives CASSLPGGKNIQYF.

This clonotype was counted only a few times. This sequence joins TRBV14 and TRBJ1-5; no firm D call. The CDR3 runs to 13 residues. Germline V lookup: CDR1 SGHDN, CDR2 FVKESK. The V end lost 4 bases, the J end lost 4 bases, and 8 bases lay between the germline ends. CDR3 region: CASSRKENQPQHF. The CDR3 DNA is TGTGCCAGCAGCCGGAAGGAAAATCAGCCCCAGCATTTT.

The rearrangement links TRBV28 to TRBJ2-3; 8 bases match TRBD1. CDR1 and CDR2 (germline): MDHEN, SYDVKM. V lost 5 bases and J lost 1; bases outside the gene matches: 14. The CDR3 is 18 residues long. The CDR3 nucleotides read TGTGCCAGCAGTGAGACCGGGACAGGCGCCCTCCGCACAGATACGCAGTATTTT. Amino acid sequence: CASSETGTGALRTDTQYF.

As DNA, the CDR3 is TGTGCCAGCGGAAGCGGGGGGACCGGGGAGCTGTTTTTT. This sequence encodes CASGSGGTGELFF. The chain uses TRBV2 and TRBJ2-2; TRBD2 agrees at 9 bases. CDR1 is SNHLY and CDR2 is FYNNEI in the germline V gene. This CDR3 comprises 13 residues. Trimming took 8 bases from V and 5 from J; bases not matched to a gene: 3.

The rearrangement uses TRBV12-3 or TRBV12-4 and TRBJ2-7; D ambiguous. CDR3 length: 13 residues. The germline V and J ends were trimmed by 2 bases and 5 bases, with 10 bases remaining between them. CDR3 DNA sequence: TGTGCCAGCAGTTTATCCCCTGCGCACGAGCAGTACTTC. It is translated as CASSLSPAHEQYF.

The rearrangement uses TRBV2 and TRBJ1-6; D is unresolved. The germline V gene encodes CDR1 SNHLY and CDR2 FYNNEI. V lost 2 bases, J lost 8 bases, and 16 bases lay in between. CDR3 length: 16 residues. CDR3 residues: CASSEKGSRIYSPLHF. The DNA for the CDR3 is TGTGCCAGCAGTGAAAAGGGATCGAGGATATATTCACCCCTCCACTTT. Complete variable domain (other parts from reference TRBV2 and TRBJ1-6): EPEVTQTPSHQVTQMGQEVILRCVPISNHLYFYWYRQILGQKVEFLVSFYNNEISEKSEIFDDQFSVERPDGSNFTLKIRSTKLEDSAMYFCASSEKGSRIYSPLHFGNGTRLTVT.

Only a few counts were recorded for this clonotype. The chain is built from TRBV11-2 and TRBJ1-2; D may be TRBD1 (5 bases). The V gene's germline CDR1 is SGHAT and CDR2 FQNNGV. This CDR3 region has 13 residues. The germline V and J ends were trimmed by 2 bases and 4 bases, with 8 bases remaining between them. The CDR3 loop reads CASSLYGTYGYTF. In DNA form, the CDR3 reads TGTGCCAGCAGCTTATACGGGACCTATGGCTACACCTTC.

This clonotype was seen only a few times. This chain connects TRBV28 to TRBJ1-1, with D perhaps matching TRBD1 (5 bases). The CDR3 is made up of 14 amino acids. Germline CDR1 MDHEN, CDR2 SYDVKM. V lost 2 bases, J lost 10 bases, and 17 bases lay in between. CDR3 in DNA: TGTGCCAGCAGTTTAAACCTCCGGGATGGGGGAGCTTTCTTT. Its protein product is CASSLNLRDGGAFF.

This clonotype was detected many times. The chain is built from TRBV7-9 and TRBJ1-2; D uncertain. V lost 4 bases to trimming and J lost 3 bases, with 12 bases between them. This CDR3 region has 14 residues. Germline V lookup: CDR1 SEHNR, CDR2 FQNEAQ (reference sequence). Written as DNA, the CDR3 is TGTGCCAGCAGCTCGGATCCGGGTGACTATGGCTACACCTTC. It codes for CASSSDPGDYGYTF. The full variable domain, completed using reference TRBV7-9 and TRBJ1-2, is DTGVSQNPRHKITKRGQNVTFRCDPISEHNRLYWYRQTLGQGPEFLTYFQNEAQLEKSRLLSDRFSAERPKGSFSTLEIQRTEQGDSAMYLCASSSDPGDYGYTFGSGTRLTVV.

This clonotype occurred many times. V usage is TRBV19 and J usage is TRBJ1-1, with D hard to call. Germline V gene lookup returns CDR1 LNHDA and CDR2 SQIVND (reference sequence). The CDR3 has 15 amino acids. Trimming removed 2 bases at V and 0 bases at J, with 10 bases between. CDR3 in DNA: TGTGCCAGTAGTATATATTCAGACATGAACACTGAAGCTTTCTTT. Its translation is CASSIYSDMNTEAFF.